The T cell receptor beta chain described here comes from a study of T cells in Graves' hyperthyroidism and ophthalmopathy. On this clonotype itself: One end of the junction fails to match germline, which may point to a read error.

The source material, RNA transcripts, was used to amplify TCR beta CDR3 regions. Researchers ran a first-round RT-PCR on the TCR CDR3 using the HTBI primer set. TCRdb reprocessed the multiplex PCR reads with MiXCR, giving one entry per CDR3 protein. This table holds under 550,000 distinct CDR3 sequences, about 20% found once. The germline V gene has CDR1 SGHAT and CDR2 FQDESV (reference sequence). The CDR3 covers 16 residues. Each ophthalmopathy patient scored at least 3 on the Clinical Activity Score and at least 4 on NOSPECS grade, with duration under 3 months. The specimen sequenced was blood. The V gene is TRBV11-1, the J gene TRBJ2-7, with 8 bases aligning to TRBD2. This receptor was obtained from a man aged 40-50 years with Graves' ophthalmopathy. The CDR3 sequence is CASTLPTGTSFYEQYF. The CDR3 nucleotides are TGTGCCAGCACCTTACCGACCGGGACTAGTTTCTACGAGCAGTACTTC.